This TCR beta chain was sequenced during a study of CD4 T cells in relation to SARS-CoV-2 and coronaviruses. With V trimmed by 4 bases and J by 5 bases, 16 bases remained unmatched. CDR1 and CDR2 (germline): SGHRS, YFSETQ. This CDR3 spans 17 amino acids. Libraries were prepared by immunoSEQ multiplex PCR; TCRdb keeps only in-frame clonotypes and omits some of them. The sample records some 28,000 clones, about 70% being singletons. About this clone: Its target is unknown.

Unexposed donor CD4+ T cells date from about 2011-2018, before the COVID-19 pandemic. After 10 to 11 days of culture, CD4+ T cells were isolated. Sequenced input: CD4+ T cells from PBMCs, cultured in vitro. This TCR was recovered from a human donor in good health. The chain links TRBV5-1 to TRBJ2-5, with 8 bases matching TRBD2. In DNA, the CDR3 is TGCGCCAGCAGCCTAAGGACTAGCACTCAAGGCCCGGAGACCCAGTACTTC. Translated, it gives CASSLRTSTQGPETQYF.